Each of the 29 T cell receptor beta chains below was sequenced from the same sample in a study of cytomegalovirus exposure and HLA in healthy donors. The PCR was carried out with 60 Vbeta primers and 13 Jbeta primers. TCRdb's copy holds only in-frame clones and misses some; the assay was immunoSEQ multiplex PCR. The sample lists about 120,000 clones; less than 75% were seen once. Source material: PBMCs. Receptor source: a woman aged 40 to 50 in good health and CMV-seronegative.

The rearrangement uses TRBV6-1 and TRBJ1-6, with D possibly TRBD1 on 6 matching bases. Per the germline V gene, CDR1 is MNHNS and CDR2 is SASEGT. Trimming took off 6 bases at V and 8 bases at J, with 11 bases between the two ends. The CDR3 contains 13 residues. The CDR3 sequence: CASRYREDSPLHF. DNA for the CDR3: TGTGCCAGCAGATACAGGGAAGATTCACCCCTCCACTTT.

The gene calls are TRBV6-6 and TRBJ1-4; D is uncertain. V was clipped by 2 bases and J by 2 bases, with 9 bases between them. Per the germline V gene, CDR1 is MNHNY and CDR2 is SVGAGI (reference sequence). The CDR3 is made up of 15 amino acids. The CDR3 DNA reads as TGTGCCAGCAGTTACCCGGGGAATACTAATGAAAAACTGTTTTTT. Its translation: CASSYPGNTNEKLFF.

The gene calls are TRBV30 and TRBJ2-4; weak D call: TRBD2 (7 bases). CDR3 length equals 13 residues. Germline CDR1 is GTSNPN and CDR2 is SVGIG (reference sequence). Between the trimmed V and J ends, which lost 6 bases and 5 bases, there was a span of 14 bases. CDR3 DNA sequence: TGTGCCTGCGGGACGGGGGGCCAAAACATTCAGTACTTC. This encodes CACGTGGQNIQYF.

The chain couples TRBV18 to TRBJ1-3; 7 nucleotides match TRBD1. This CDR3 is 15 amino acids long. Trimming cost V 3 bases and J 3 bases; bases outside gene matches: 5. From germline, CDR1 is KGHSH and CDR2 LQKENI. The DNA of the CDR3 is TGTGCCAGCTCACCCGGGACAGAATATGGAAACACCATATATTTT. This translates into CASSPGTEYGNTIYF.

This clone occurred a few times. The rearrangement links TRBV7-9 to TRBJ2-5; the match to TRBD2 covers 11 bases. The V segment lost 6 bases and the J segment 2 bases; nucleotides outside the gene matches: 5. The CDR3 has 15 residues. Germline CDR1 reads SEHNR; CDR2 reads FQNEAQ (reference sequence). CDR3 amino acids: CASSRTSGLQETQYF. In nucleotides, the CDR3 is TGTGCCAGCAGTCGGACTAGCGGGCTACAAGAGACCCAGTACTTC.

For the CDR3, the DNA is TGCGCCAGCAGCTTCGGGGGATCTAACTATGGCTACACCTTC. This codes for CASSFGGSNYGYTF. This chain links TRBV5-1 with TRBJ1-2, with D tentatively TRBD1 (5 bases). Germline CDR1 SGHRS, CDR2 YFSETQ. The CDR3 spans 14 residues. The V gene lost 2 bases and the J gene lost 0 bases, with 8 bases spanning the gap.

In its sample, this clone was seen a few times. This chain links TRBV5-1 with TRBJ2-3, with unresolved D. Germline loops: CDR1 SGHRS, CDR2 YFSETQ. The CDR3 spans 14 residues. The ends were cut back, 2 bases at V and 3 bases at J, with 10 bases in the middle. The CDR3 DNA sequence: TGCGCCAGCAGCTTACTAACCTCGACAGATACGCAGTATTTT. Its protein product is CASSLLTSTDTQYF.

The CDR3 nucleotides read TGTGCCAGTAGACGAGCGGGATCCTCCTACAATGAGCAGTTCTTC. Amino acid sequence: CASRRAGSSYNEQFF. This chain joins TRBV19 and TRBJ2-1, with 7 bases matching TRBD2. The germline V gene has CDR1 LNHDA and CDR2 SQIVND (reference sequence). The V segment lost 6 bases and the J segment 0 bases; nucleotides outside the gene matches: 5. The CDR3 has 15 residues.

This chain connects TRBV6-1 to TRBJ1-3; tentative D call: TRBD1 (6 bases). Trimming stripped 1 base from V and 2 bases from J, with 9 bases between. This CDR3 comprises 15 residues. The V gene's germline CDR1 is MNHNS and CDR2 SASEGT. The CDR3 sequence is CASSEGQVTGNTIYF. For the CDR3, the DNA is TGTGCCAGCAGTGAAGGACAGGTGACTGGAAACACCATATATTTT.

The chain is built from TRBV11-1 and TRBJ1-6; tentatively, D is TRBD1 (5 bases). The length of the CDR3 is 14 residues. V was cut by 5 bases and J by 8 bases, with 13 bases left in between. Germline CDR1 SGHAT, CDR2 FQDESV (reference sequence). The CDR3 bases are TGTGCCAGCAGCCCGGACGGGGGGTATTCACCCCTCCACTTT. This translates into CASSPDGGYSPLHF.

The V and J genes are TRBV18 and TRBJ2-7, with D possibly being TRBD1 (6 bases). Germline assignment: CDR1 KGHSH and CDR2 LQKENI. CDR3 length: 14 residues. Deletions cut 5 bases from V and 0 bases from J, with 11 bases between. CDR3 DNA sequence: TGTGCCAGCTCATATGAGACAGGCTCCTACGAGCAGTACTTC. It translates to CASSYETGSYEQYF. The full variable domain, rest sourced from reference TRBV18 and TRBJ2-7, is NAGVMQNPRHLVRRRGQEARLRCSPMKGHSHVYWYRQLPEEGLKFMVYLQKENIIDESGMPKERFSAEFPKEGPSILRIQQVVRGDSAAYFCASSYETGSYEQYFGPGTRLTVT.

V usage is TRBV28 and J usage is TRBJ2-5; 8 nucleotides align to TRBD2. Germline V gene data show CDR1 as MDHEN and CDR2 as SYDVKM. The V and J ends lost 6 bases and 0 bases, in that order; junction bases with no gene match: 18. The CDR3 length is 19 residues. The CDR3 spells CASRLRRSSGLSYQETQYF. CDR3 in DNA: TGTGCCAGCAGGTTACGGCGGTCTAGCGGGTTATCGTACCAAGAGACCCAGTACTTC.

This sequence joins TRBV9 and TRBJ2-7, with 9 bases identical to TRBD2. The CDR3 has 14 amino acids. V lost 4 bases, J lost 1 base, and 3 bases stayed unmatched. Germline V CDR1 and CDR2: SGDLS, YYNGEE. The CDR3, as DNA: TGTGCCAGCAGCTCGACTAGCGGATCCTACGAGCAGTACTTC. Protein sequence: CASSSTSGSYEQYF.

The chain couples TRBV5-1 to TRBJ1-2; 8 bases are shared with TRBD1. The CDR3 loop spans 16 amino acids. V shed 5 bases and J 3 bases; nucleotides not matched to a gene: 12. Germline V gene lookup returns CDR1 SGHRS and CDR2 YFSETQ. Here the CDR3 reads CASSSDPRDRHYGYTF. CDR3 DNA: TGCGCCAGCAGTTCGGACCCCCGGGACAGGCACTATGGCTACACCTTC.

The sample holds a few counts of this clone. This chain uses TRBV28 with TRBJ1-3; TRBD1 matches 7 bases. This CDR3 region has 16 residues. Germline assignment: CDR1 MDHEN and CDR2 SYDVKM. V lost 5 bases, J lost 0 bases, and 7 bases stayed unmatched. CDR3 protein: CASSTYRGSSGNTIYF. The CDR3 region has the DNA TGTGCCAGCAGTACATACAGGGGTAGCTCTGGAAACACCATATATTTT.

This clone turned up a few times. The chain has TRBV2 and TRBJ1-2, with D unclear. CDR3 length: 13 residues. CDR1 SNHLY and CDR2 FYNNEI come from the germline V gene. V lost 8 bases, J lost 0 bases, and 10 bases lay in between. CDR3 DNA sequence: TGTGCCAGCGAGGGAGGAGCTAACTATGGCTACACCTTC. Amino acid sequence: CASEGGANYGYTF.

This rearrangement joins TRBV30 to TRBJ2-3; 7 positions agree with TRBD1. Germline loops: CDR1 GTSNPN, CDR2 SVGIG (reference sequence). This CDR3 comprises 15 residues. Losses at the gene ends were 2 bases for V and 6 bases for J; bases not matched to a gene: 11. The CDR3 coding sequence is TGTGCCTGGAGTCGGACAGGACTGGCTTTGGATACGCAGTATTTT. Its protein is CAWSRTGLALDTQYF.

The rearrangement links TRBV4-1 to TRBJ1-5; TRBD1 matches 9 bases. CDR1 is MGHRA and CDR2 is YSYEKL in the germline V gene. CDR3 length: 18 residues. The ends lost 1 base at V and 6 bases at J; junction bases unmatched: 13. The CDR3 reads CASSQGPAGTGLFQPQHF. The CDR3 DNA follows: TGCGCCAGCAGCCAAGGCCCAGCCGGGACAGGGTTATTTCAGCCCCAGCATTTT.

The V call is TRBV4-2, the J call TRBJ2-3; 7 bases line up with TRBD1. The CDR3 sequence is 17 residues long. After removal of 2 bases from V and 0 bases from J, the junction contained 8 bases not matched to a gene. Germline values: CDR1 LGHNA, CDR2 YNFKEQ. The CDR3 nucleotides read TGTGCCAGCAGCCAAACGGGGACAGACCGAAGCACAGATACGCAGTATTTT. Protein product: CASSQTGTDRSTDTQYF.

This sequence joins TRBV6-6 and TRBJ2-5; 8 bases are shared with TRBD1. This CDR3 region has 16 residues. Germline V gene data show CDR1 as MNHNY and CDR2 as SVGAGI (reference sequence). V shed 0 bases and J 2 bases; nucleotides not matched to a gene: 5. The CDR3 bases are TGTGCCAGCAGTTACTCGTCCAGGGGGCTTCAAGAGACCCAGTACTTC. It encodes CASSYSSRGLQETQYF.

The gene calls are TRBV4-2 and TRBJ2-5; D perhaps matches TRBD2 (5 bases). Germline CDR1 reads LGHNA; CDR2 reads YNFKEQ. The CDR3 contains 14 residues. V shed 1 base and J shed 5 bases, with 11 bases lying between them. CDR3 bases: TGTGCCAGCAGCCAAGGCGGGCTTGGGGAGACCCAGTACTTC. It yields the protein CASSQGGLGETQYF.

This clone was found a few times. The chain has TRBV4-3 and TRBJ2-7, with a weak D call TRBD1 (8 bases). The CDR3 covers 17 residues. CDR1 is LGHNA, CDR2 YSLEER, per germline. The V end was cut by 0 bases, the J end by 4 bases, with 19 bases between. The CDR3 reads CASSQDTRSQGGYEQYF. The DNA of the CDR3 is TGCGCCAGCAGCCAAGATACGAGGTCACAGGGGGGGTACGAGCAGTACTTC.

The V call is TRBV6-1, the J call TRBJ1-3, with D tentatively TRBD1 (6 bases). The CDR3 covers 16 residues. The germline V gene has CDR1 MNHNS and CDR2 SASEGT. V shed 1 base and J shed 1 base, with 11 bases lying between them. For the CDR3, the DNA is TGTGCCAGCAGTGAAGAAACAGGGTTGTCTGGAAACACCATATATTTT. Translation gives CASSEETGLSGNTIYF.

This sequence joins TRBV14 and TRBJ2-7; D remains ambiguous. CDR3 length: 13 amino acids. V was pared by 1 base and J by 3 bases, with 7 bases between. Germline V gene lookup returns CDR1 SGHDN and CDR2 FVKESK. The CDR3 DNA is TGTGCCAGCAGCCAAGCTTGGAGCTACGAGCAGTACTTC. As protein: CASSQAWSYEQYF.

This clone was found a few times. The chain uses TRBV29-1 and TRBJ1-1; TRBD1 matches 8 bases. The V gene end was trimmed by 6 bases and the J gene end by 7 bases; junction bases not matched to a gene: 4. There are 11 residues in the CDR3. CDR1 is SQVTM, CDR2 ANQGSEA, per germline. The DNA of the CDR3 is TGCAGCGTCGCGGGACAGGTTGAAGCTTTCTTT. Its protein product is CSVAGQVEAFF.

CDR3 residues: CASSFSDEQYF. CDR3 in DNA: TGTGCCAGCAGCTTTTCGGACGAGCAGTACTTC. This rearrangement joins TRBV5-8 to TRBJ2-7; no reliable D call. This CDR3 comprises 11 residues. Trimming removed 2 bases from V and 5 bases from J, with 5 bases in between. The V gene's germline CDR1 is SGHTS and CDR2 YDEGEE.

The chain is built from TRBV29-1 and TRBJ1-1; D unresolved. Trimming stripped 3 bases from V and 1 base from J, with 6 bases between. The CDR3 is 12 amino acids. CDR1 is SQVTM, CDR2 ANQGSEA, per germline. In DNA form, the CDR3 reads TGCAGCGTTGATCGCGGGAACACTGAAGCTTTCTTT. It encodes CSVDRGNTEAFF.

The DNA for the CDR3 is TGTGCCACCAGCGAGTCCGGGGTGGGCACTGAAGCTTTCTTT. This codes for CATSESGVGTEAFF. J is TRBJ1-1 and V is TRBV15; D not certain. Between the trimmed V and J ends, which lost 5 bases and 4 bases, there was a span of 14 bases. This CDR3 is 14 amino acids long. From germline, CDR1 is LNHNV and CDR2 YYDKDF (reference sequence).

The chain uses TRBV11-2 and TRBJ2-2; 7 bases are a match to TRBD2. CDR3 length: 17 amino acids. Looked up from germline, CDR1 is SGHAT and CDR2 is FQNNGV. The V and J ends lost 2 bases and 3 bases, in that order; junction bases with no gene match: 9. CDR3 DNA: TGTGCCAGCAGCTTACAGCGGGAATCGTTGGACACCGGGGAGCTGTTTTTT. Amino acids: CASSLQRESLDTGELFF.